Shown below are 19 T cell receptor beta chains from a single sample sequenced in a study of blood T cell repertoires in COVID-19. Clones were read by immunoSEQ multiplex PCR, and TCRdb kept only the in-frame ones, dropping some. The sample has 150,000 to 200,000 clones; less than 90% are singletons. The sample was PBMCs or T cells enriched from blood (not recorded which). These receptors came from a woman aged 30 to 39 who had been exposed to COVID-19.

CDR3 in amino acids: CASSFPPDRTGKGYTF. CDR3 nucleotides: TGTGCCAGCAGCTTCCCACCCGATCGGACAGGGAAGGGCTACACCTTC. The genes are TRBV7-9 and TRBJ1-2; 8 bases align to TRBD1. The CDR3 has 16 residues. The trim removed 3 bases at V and 8 bases at J, leaving 14 bases unmatched. Looked up from germline, CDR1 is SEHNR and CDR2 is FQNEAQ (reference sequence).

The chain couples TRBV10-3 to TRBJ2-3, with 8 bases identical to TRBD2. This CDR3 comprises 16 residues. V was pared by 6 bases and J by 2 bases, with 10 bases of the junction left unmatched. The germline CDR1 and CDR2 sequences are ENHRY and SYGVKD. For the CDR3, the DNA is TGTGCCATCAGCGACCTCGGGGGGGTCCCCACAGATACGCAGTATTTT. It is translated as CAISDLGGVPTDTQYF.

The chain combines TRBV9 with TRBJ2-3; 8 bases match TRBD1. The germline CDR1 and CDR2 sequences are SGDLS and YYNGEE. The V and J ends lost 1 base and 6 bases, in that order; junction bases with no gene match: 4. The CDR3 contains 14 residues. CDR3 nucleotide sequence: TGTGCCAGCAGCGTACAGGGGGCTGGGGATACGCAGTATTTT. Translation gives CASSVQGAGDTQYF.

The rearrangement joins TRBV5-1 to TRBJ2-2, with D perhaps TRBD2 (6 bases). The germline gives CDR1 SGHRS, CDR2 YFSETQ. The germline V and J ends were trimmed by 4 bases and 0 bases, with 10 bases remaining between them. This CDR3 is built from 15 residues. The CDR3 loop reads CASSPGLTNTGELFF. CDR3 in DNA: TGCGCCAGCAGCCCCGGACTAACGAACACCGGGGAGCTGTTTTTT.

This clone was recorded only once. The gene calls are TRBV30 and TRBJ2-3; TRBD2 might be the D (6 bases). Germline CDR1 is GTSNPN and CDR2 is SVGIG (reference sequence). There are 14 residues in the CDR3. Between the trimmed V and J ends, which lost 8 bases and 4 bases, there was a span of 19 bases. The CDR3 loop reads CARDRDSSSDTQYF. In DNA form, the CDR3 reads TGTGCCCGGGACCGGGACTCTTCCTCAGATACGCAGTATTTT.

The chain combines TRBV4-1 with TRBJ2-4; D gene unclear. CDR1 MGHRA and CDR2 YSYEKL come from the germline V gene. The V and J ends lost 0 bases and 7 bases respectively, with 16 bases between them. The CDR3 sequence is 16 residues long. Here the CDR3 reads CASSQDPSAGGNIQYF. For the CDR3, the DNA is TGCGCCAGCAGCCAAGATCCGTCGGCAGGTGGGAACATTCAGTACTTC.

The rearrangement links TRBV29-1 to TRBJ2-7, with no clear D. Germline V lookup: CDR1 SQVTM, CDR2 ANQGSEA. Trimming took 1 base from V and 2 from J, leaving 6 bases between them. The CDR3 has 12 residues. The CDR3 DNA follows: TGCAGCGTTGAAGGAGGAGCCTACGAGCAGTACTTC. Amino acid sequence: CSVEGGAYEQYF.

This sequence joins TRBV15 and TRBJ2-1, with D unresolved. Germline assignment: CDR1 LNHNV and CDR2 YYDKDF (reference sequence). V was cut by 1 base and J by 2 bases, with 9 bases left in between. CDR3 size: 15 residues. The CDR3 nucleotides are TGTGCCACCAGCAGAGGCCCAGGTACCTACAATGAGCAGTTCTTC. Its translation: CATSRGPGTYNEQFF.

The rearrangement uses TRBV4-1 and TRBJ2-3, with D possibly being TRBD2 (6 bases). CDR1 is MGHRA, CDR2 YSYEKL, per germline. V lost 1 base, J lost 1 base, and 12 bases lay in between. The CDR3 covers 16 residues. CDR3 residues: CASSQVGGAGTDTQYF. In DNA form, the CDR3 reads TGCGCCAGCAGCCAAGTCGGAGGGGCGGGCACAGATACGCAGTATTTT.

V is TRBV9 and J is TRBJ1-6, with TRBD1 identical over 11 bases. In germline, CDR1 is SGDLS, CDR2 YYNGEE. The trim removed 0 bases at V and 5 bases at J, leaving 4 bases unmatched. This CDR3 is built from 17 residues. Written as DNA, the CDR3 is TGTGCCAGCAGCGTAGAGGACAGGGGGCGAAATAATTCACCCCTCCACTTT. As protein: CASSVEDRGRNNSPLHF.

The CDR3 reads CASSVSLADTQYF. CDR3 nucleotides: TGTGCCAGCAGTGTTAGCCTAGCAGATACGCAGTATTTT. The rearrangement joins TRBV6-2 or TRBV6-3 to TRBJ2-3; D remains unclear. The CDR3 covers 13 residues. The V gene's germline CDR1 is MNHEY and CDR2 SVGEGT. The V end was cut by 5 bases, the J end by 4 bases, with 10 bases between.

CDR3 protein: CASSRTSDGYNEQFF. The CDR3 DNA is TGTGCCAGCAGCCGGACTAGTGACGGGTACAATGAGCAGTTCTTC. J is TRBJ2-1 and V is TRBV6-2 or TRBV6-3; 7 bases line up with TRBD2. This CDR3 is 15 amino acids long. CDR1 MNHEY and CDR2 SVGEGT come from the germline V gene. The ends lost 6 bases at V and 4 bases at J; junction bases unmatched: 9.

J is TRBJ2-1 and V is TRBV19; a weak D match, TRBD1 (5 bases). The germline V gene encodes CDR1 LNHDA and CDR2 SQIVND (reference sequence). The CDR3 is made up of 13 amino acids. Trimming left V 4 bases short and J 4 bases short, with 8 bases between. The CDR3 protein is CASSNTGYNEQFF. The DNA for the CDR3 is TGTGCCAGTAGTAATACAGGATACAATGAGCAGTTCTTC.

This clone was seen only a few times. The chain joins TRBV27 to TRBJ2-7; TRBD2 is a possible D gene (6 bases). This CDR3 spans 16 amino acids. Trimming pared 11 bases from V and 5 bases from J, leaving 28 bases between. CDR1 and CDR2 from the germline V gene are MNHEY and SMNVEV (reference sequence). The CDR3 is CAGCRAPLTRYDEQYF. The CDR3, as DNA: TGTGCCGGATGCAGAGCCCCTTTGACTAGATACGACGAGCAGTACTTC.

The J gene is TRBJ2-5, the V gene TRBV5-1, with D possibly matching TRBD2 (6 bases). The CDR3 covers 13 residues. Germline V gene sequence: CDR1 SGHRS, CDR2 YFSETQ. V dropped 2 bases and J dropped 1 base, with 6 bases sitting between them. The CDR3 loop reads CASSFSGQETQYF. For the CDR3, the DNA is TGCGCCAGCAGCTTTAGCGGCCAAGAGACCCAGTACTTC.

The V and J genes are TRBV4-1 and TRBJ1-1; D is undetermined. The CDR3 spans 16 residues. Germline V gives CDR1 MGHRA, CDR2 YSYEKL. V was shortened by 5 bases and J by 0 bases, with 16 bases between the two germline ends. CDR3 bases: TGCGCCAGCAGCGAGTTACCCTCTCCGATGAACACTGAAGCTTTCTTT. This codes for CASSELPSPMNTEAFF.

This rearrangement joins TRBV7-2 to TRBJ2-5, with TRBD2 matching 8 bases. Losses at the gene ends were 2 bases for V and 5 bases for J; bases not matched to a gene: 4. The CDR3 covers 14 residues. Germline V lookup: CDR1 SGHTA, CDR2 FQGNSA. The CDR3 sequence is CASSLISGVETQYF. In DNA, the CDR3 is TGTGCCAGCAGCTTAATTAGCGGGGTTGAGACCCAGTACTTC.

This clone was picked up one time. The chain's CDR3 is CASSTRQGFGYTF. The CDR3 DNA sequence: TGTGCCAGCAGCACCCGACAGGGGTTTGGCTACACCTTC. V usage is TRBV21-1 and J usage is TRBJ1-2; TRBD1, as called in the table, went unchecked against the DNA. TRBV21-1 is noted as a pseudogene. The CDR3 loop spans 13 amino acids.

This chain joins TRBV5-1 and TRBJ2-7; 7 nucleotides match TRBD1. CDR3 size: 14 residues. Germline CDR1 reads SGHRS; CDR2 reads YFSETQ. The trim removed 6 bases at V and 0 bases at J, leaving 6 bases unmatched. This CDR3 is CASTETGNSYEQYF. The CDR3 DNA follows: TGCGCCAGCACCGAGACAGGGAACTCCTACGAGCAGTACTTC.